A single TCR beta chain is shown here with its context. Source study methods: Researchers report that nucleated cell counts were estimated from reference gene primer amplification. Produced via immunoSEQ multiplex PCR; TCRdb's table is partial and in-frame only. D and trimming were read from the DNA, whereas the V and J calls and clone size are those reported in that table. The sample includes approximately 160,000 clones, about 92% seen only once; the top ten take around 2%. With 5 bases clipped from V and 5 bases from J, the junction kept 8 bases outside the gene matches. This CDR3 is built from 14 residues. Per the germline V gene, CDR1 is SGHVS and CDR2 is FQNEAQ. These data belong to a study of blood T cell repertoires in COVID-19. As for the study in general: From the United States, Italy and Spain came samples of acute and convalescent COVID-19. PBMCs, B-cell-depleted T cells, or T cells provided the cDNA or gDNA that made up the material.

The sequenced material came from peripheral blood. The chain combines TRBV7-8 with TRBJ1-1, with 7 bases aligning to TRBD1. The sequence came from a woman aged 60-75 years with COVID-19, enrolled during active disease. The CDR3 nucleotides are TGTGCCAGCAGCCCCGTGAGGGGGCCGACTGAAGCTTTCTTT. Encoded protein: CASSPVRGPTEAFF. Supplemented by reference TRBV7-8 and TRBJ1-1, the full variable domain reads GAGVSQSPRYKVAKRGQDVALRCDPISGHVSLFWYQQALGQGPEFLTYFQNEAQLDKSGLPSDRFFAERPEGSVSTLKIQRTQQEDSAVYLCASSPVRGPTEAFFGQGTRLTVV.